Below are 15 T cell receptor beta chains sequenced from a single sample in a study of blood T cell repertoires in COVID-19 (dated by TCRdb to the early 2020s). The library was built by means of the immunoSEQ multiplex PCR assay. TCRdb took over this immuneACCESS table, retaining in-frame rearrangements with V and J assigned. Such tables are incomplete; in checked studies, under half of the missing clones stem from an unresolved V gene, and the remainder is unexplained. This sample lists under 450,000 clones; roughly 90% were detected once. The ten largest clones add up to 1.5% to 1.7% of the sample. The sample consisted of peripheral blood. These receptors all come from a woman in her thirties or forties with COVID-19, enrolled during active disease.

J is TRBJ1-1 and V is TRBV4-3, with D maybe TRBD1 (5 bases). The V end was cut by 0 bases, the J end by 8 bases, with 7 bases between. The CDR3 has 12 residues. Germline CDR1 LGHNA, CDR2 YSLEER. Written as DNA, the CDR3 is TGCGCCAGCAGCCAAGAAAGGGGAGAAGCTTTCTTT. Its translation is CASSQERGEAFF.

Notes on this clone: The same CDR3 arises from other DNA sequences in this sample as well. The V and J genes are TRBV28 and TRBJ2-7; 9 bases are shared with TRBD1. The CDR3 totals 14 residues. CDR1 is MDHEN and CDR2 is SYDVKM in the germline V gene. Trimming cost V 5 bases and J 1 base; bases outside gene matches: 3. In DNA form, the CDR3 reads TGTGCCAGCAGTCGACAGGGGGAATCCTACGAGCAGTACTTC. This translates into CASSRQGESYEQYF.

The rearrangement joins TRBV4-2 to TRBJ1-2; the D gene is possibly TRBD1 (6 bases). Trimming took off 0 bases at V and 8 bases at J, with 31 bases between the two ends. The germline V gene encodes CDR1 LGHNA and CDR2 YNFKEQ. The CDR3 runs 20 residues. CDR3 nucleotide sequence: TGTGCCAGCAGCCAAGACCCTACCAAAGCGCGAAATACAGGGCTCGGGGGCTACACCTTC. It yields the protein CASSQDPTKARNTGLGGYTF.

The chain has TRBV24-1 and TRBJ1-5; a weak D match, TRBD1 (5 bases). The CDR3 loop spans 16 amino acids. Germline V gene sequence: CDR1 KGHDR, CDR2 SFDVKD. V was pared by 3 bases and J by 4 bases, with 15 bases between. CDR3 amino acids: CATSDGGMGENQPQHF. The CDR3 DNA is TGTGCCACCAGTGATGGGGGGATGGGCGAGAATCAGCCCCAGCATTTT.

V gene TRBV28 combines with J gene TRBJ2-4, with 8 bases that match TRBD1. Germline V gene sequence: CDR1 MDHEN, CDR2 SYDVKM. The CDR3 extends over 14 amino acids. Unmatched junction bases numbered 7, after V lost 5 bases and J lost 7 bases. CDR3 coding DNA: TGTGCCAGCAGTCCAGGGGGCGCGACTAACATTCAGTACTTC. It is translated as CASSPGGATNIQYF. Drawing the rest from reference TRBV28 and TRBJ2-4, the complete variable domain is DVKVTQSSRYLVKRTGEKVFLECVQDMDHENMFWYRQDPGLGLRLIYFSYDVKMKEKGDIPEGYSVSREKKERFSLILESASTNQTSMYLCASSPGGATNIQYFGAGTRLSVL.

As for this clone: The same CDR3 arises from other DNA sequences in this sample as well. The rearrangement joins TRBV7-3 to TRBJ2-1, with 7 bases identical to TRBD2. The V segment lost 0 bases and the J segment 4 bases; nucleotides outside the gene matches: 3. This CDR3 is built from 15 residues. In germline, CDR1 is SGHTA, CDR2 FQGTGA. The CDR3 here is CASSLTGGSYNEQFF. CDR3 coding DNA: TGTGCCAGCAGCTTAACTGGCGGGAGTTACAATGAGCAGTTCTTC.

The chain uses TRBV5-4 and TRBJ1-1, with 9 bases identical to TRBD1. The CDR3 sequence is 12 residues long. V dropped 4 bases and J dropped 8; count of bases not matched to a gene: 3. The germline CDR1 and CDR2 sequences are SGHNT and YYREEE (reference sequence). The CDR3 region has the DNA TGTGCCAGCAGCAGGACAGGGGCGGAAGCTTTCTTT. The encoded protein is CASSRTGAEAFF.

V gene TRBV6-6 combines with J gene TRBJ1-4, with D possibly matching TRBD1 (5 bases). Trimming shortened V by 7 bases and J by 1 base, and 13 bases separated the two germline ends. The length of the CDR3 is 15 residues. The germline gives CDR1 MNHNY, CDR2 SVGAGI (reference sequence). CDR3: CASKSAGITNEKLFF. In nucleotides, the CDR3 is TGTGCCAGCAAATCGGCAGGGATAACTAATGAAAAACTGTTTTTT.

This chain links TRBV5-6 with TRBJ1-5; D is unclear. This CDR3 contains 14 residues. Per germline, CDR1 SGHDT and CDR2 YYEEEE. Trimming shortened V by 0 bases and J by 6 bases, and 10 bases separated the two germline ends. The CDR3 nucleotides read TGTGCCAGCAGCTTGGCCGGAGATGGTCAGCCCCAGCATTTT. It translates to CASSLAGDGQPQHF.

The chain combines TRBV4-2 with TRBJ1-6; D is ambiguous. Germline V CDR1 and CDR2: LGHNA, YNFKEQ. V dropped 1 base and J dropped 10 bases, with 14 bases sitting between them. This CDR3 is 15 amino acids long. In nucleotides, the CDR3 is TGTGCCAGCAGCCAAGCTCCTGGCTCGGGGTCACCCCTCCACTTT. Translating it yields CASSQAPGSGSPLHF.

The genes are TRBV7-8 and TRBJ1-2; tentatively, D is TRBD1 (6 bases). Trimming stripped 0 bases from V and 5 bases from J, with 13 bases between. Germline loops: CDR1 SGHVS, CDR2 FQNEAQ. The CDR3 is 15 residues long. CDR3 nucleotides: TGTGCCAGCAGCTTAGCAGCGGCAGGGGAGTATGGCTACACCTTC. It is translated as CASSLAAAGEYGYTF. The whole variable domain, remainder taken from reference TRBV7-8 and TRBJ1-2, is GAGVSQSPRYKVAKRGQDVALRCDPISGHVSLFWYQQALGQGPEFLTYFQNEAQLDKSGLPSDRFFAERPEGSVSTLKIQRTQQEDSAVYLCASSLAAAGEYGYTFGSGTRLTVV.

This chain links TRBV29-1 with TRBJ1-2; maybe TRBD1 (5 bases). Trimming removed 1 base from V and 4 bases from J, with 10 bases in between. Germline lookup yields CDR1 SQVTM and CDR2 ANQGSEA. This CDR3 region has 13 residues. The CDR3 sequence is CSVEARAGYGYTF. The CDR3 DNA sequence: TGCAGCGTTGAAGCCAGGGCAGGCTATGGCTACACCTTC.

The DNA for the CDR3 is TGTGCCACCAGCAGAGAGTACAGCCTGTACTATGGCTACACCTTC. As protein: CATSREYSLYYGYTF. The chain has TRBV15 and TRBJ1-2; D remains unclear. Trimming pared 0 bases from V and 3 bases from J, leaving 11 bases between. The CDR3 length is 15 residues. Per germline, CDR1 LNHNV and CDR2 YYDKDF (reference sequence).

The V gene is TRBV6-5, the J gene TRBJ2-7; D is perhaps TRBD2 (6 bases). Germline values: CDR1 MNHEY, CDR2 SVGAGI. V shed 0 bases and J shed 2 bases, with 14 bases lying between them. CDR3 length: 16 amino acids. DNA of the CDR3: TGTGCCAGCAGTTACTCGAGGCGGGGCCGCCCCTACGAGCAGTACTTC. This gives the protein CASSYSRRGRPYEQYF.

This clone was detected once. The rearrangement links TRBV10-3 to TRBJ2-7, with 8 nucleotides matching TRBD2. The V and J ends lost 10 bases and 4 bases, in that order; junction bases with no gene match: 15. The CDR3 is made up of 15 amino acids. Germline assignment: CDR1 ENHRY and CDR2 SYGVKD. In DNA form, the CDR3 reads TGTGCCACCGGGCCTTCGGGAGGGCCGTCGTACGAGCAGTACTTC. Amino acid sequence: CATGPSGGPSYEQYF.